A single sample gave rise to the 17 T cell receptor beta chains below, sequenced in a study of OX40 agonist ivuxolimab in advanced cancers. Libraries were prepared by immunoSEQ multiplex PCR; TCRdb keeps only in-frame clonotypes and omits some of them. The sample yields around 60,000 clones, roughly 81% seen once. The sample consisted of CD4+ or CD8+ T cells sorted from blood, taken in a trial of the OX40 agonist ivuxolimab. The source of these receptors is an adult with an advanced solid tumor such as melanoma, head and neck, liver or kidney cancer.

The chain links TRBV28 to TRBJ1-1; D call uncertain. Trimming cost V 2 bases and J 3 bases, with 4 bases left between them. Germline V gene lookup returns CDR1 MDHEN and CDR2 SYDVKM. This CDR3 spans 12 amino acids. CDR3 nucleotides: TGTGCCAGCAGTTTACAAGACACTGAAGCTTTCTTT. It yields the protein CASSLQDTEAFF. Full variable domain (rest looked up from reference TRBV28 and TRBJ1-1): DVKVTQSSRYLVKRTGEKVFLECVQDMDHENMFWYRQDPGLGLRLIYFSYDVKMKEKGDIPEGYSVSREKKERFSLILESASTNQTSMYLCASSLQDTEAFFGQGTRLTVV.

The CDR3 region is CASNPDLETQYF. The CDR3 region has the DNA TGTGCCAGCAATCCAGACTTGGAGACCCAGTACTTC. The V call is TRBV2, the J call TRBJ2-5; D not certain. This CDR3 has 12 amino acids. Per germline, CDR1 SNHLY and CDR2 FYNNEI. Trimming took 7 bases from V and 5 from J, leaving 11 bases between them.

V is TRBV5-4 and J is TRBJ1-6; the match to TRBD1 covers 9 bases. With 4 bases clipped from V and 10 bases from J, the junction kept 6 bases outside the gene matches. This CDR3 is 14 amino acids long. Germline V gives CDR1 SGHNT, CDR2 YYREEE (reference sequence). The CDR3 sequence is CASSQDRGNSPLHF. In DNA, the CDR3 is TGTGCCAGCAGCCAGGACAGGGGAAACTCACCCCTCCACTTT.

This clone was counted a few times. Here the CDR3 DNA reads TGTGCCACCAGCAGAGATATCCTCAATGAGCAGTTCTTC. Translating gives CATSRDILNEQFF. The rearrangement uses TRBV15 and TRBJ2-1; D is undetermined. Trimming left V 0 bases short and J 6 bases short, with 6 bases between. Germline lookup yields CDR1 LNHNV and CDR2 YYDKDF (reference sequence). The CDR3 extends over 13 amino acids.

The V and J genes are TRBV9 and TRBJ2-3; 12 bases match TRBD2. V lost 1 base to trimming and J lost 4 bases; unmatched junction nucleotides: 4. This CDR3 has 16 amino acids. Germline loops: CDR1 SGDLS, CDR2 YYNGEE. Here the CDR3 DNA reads TGTGCCAGCAGCGTAACGGGACTAGCGGGCCCAGATACGCAGTATTTT. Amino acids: CASSVTGLAGPDTQYF.

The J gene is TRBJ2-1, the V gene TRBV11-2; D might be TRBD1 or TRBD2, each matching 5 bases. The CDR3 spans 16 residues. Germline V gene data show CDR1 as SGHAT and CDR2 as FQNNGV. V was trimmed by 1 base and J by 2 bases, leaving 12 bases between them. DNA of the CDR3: TGTGCCAGCAGCTTAGTATGGGGGACGGCCTACAATGAGCAGTTCTTC. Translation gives CASSLVWGTAYNEQFF.

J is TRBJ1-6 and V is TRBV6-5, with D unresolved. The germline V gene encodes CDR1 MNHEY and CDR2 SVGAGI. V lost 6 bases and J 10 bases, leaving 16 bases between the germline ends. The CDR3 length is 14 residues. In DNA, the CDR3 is TGTGCCAGCAGAAGGTTCCAAGAGGAGTCACCCCTCCACTTT. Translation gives CASRRFQEESPLHF.

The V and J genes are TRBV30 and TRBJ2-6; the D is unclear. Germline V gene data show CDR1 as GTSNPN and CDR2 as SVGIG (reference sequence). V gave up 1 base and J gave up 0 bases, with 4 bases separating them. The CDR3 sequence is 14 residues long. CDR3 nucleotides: TGTGCCTGGAGTGACCTCTCTGGGGCCAACGTCCTGACTTTC. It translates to CAWSDLSGANVLTF.

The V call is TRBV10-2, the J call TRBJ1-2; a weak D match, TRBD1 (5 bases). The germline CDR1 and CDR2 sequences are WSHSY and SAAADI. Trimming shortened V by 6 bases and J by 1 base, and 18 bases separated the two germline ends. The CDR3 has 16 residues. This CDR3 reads CASSPGVRVDNYGYTF. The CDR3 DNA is TGCGCCAGCAGCCCGGGGGTCAGAGTTGATAACTATGGCTACACCTTC.

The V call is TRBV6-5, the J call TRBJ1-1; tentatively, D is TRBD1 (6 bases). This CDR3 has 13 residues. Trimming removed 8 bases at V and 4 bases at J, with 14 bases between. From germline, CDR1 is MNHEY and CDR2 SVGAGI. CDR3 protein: CASRQGRITEAFF. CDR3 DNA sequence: TGTGCCAGCCGGCAGGGGCGGATCACTGAAGCTTTCTTT.

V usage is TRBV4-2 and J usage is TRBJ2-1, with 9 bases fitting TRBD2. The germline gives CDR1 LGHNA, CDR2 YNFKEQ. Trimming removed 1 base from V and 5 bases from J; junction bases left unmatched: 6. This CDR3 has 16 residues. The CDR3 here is CASSQAAAGGNNEQFF. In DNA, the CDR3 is TGTGCCAGCAGCCAAGCGGCAGCGGGAGGTAACAATGAGCAGTTCTTC.

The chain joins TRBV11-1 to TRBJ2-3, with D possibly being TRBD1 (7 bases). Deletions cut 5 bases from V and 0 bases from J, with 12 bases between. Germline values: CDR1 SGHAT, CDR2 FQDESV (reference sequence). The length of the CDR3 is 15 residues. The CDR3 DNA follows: TGTGCCAGCAGCCCACAGGGGACTAGCACAGATACGCAGTATTTT. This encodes CASSPQGTSTDTQYF.

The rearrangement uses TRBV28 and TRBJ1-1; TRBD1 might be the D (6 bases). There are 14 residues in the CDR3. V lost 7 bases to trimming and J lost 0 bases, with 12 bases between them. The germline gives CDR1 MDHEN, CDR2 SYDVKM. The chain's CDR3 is CASIQGQLNTEAFF. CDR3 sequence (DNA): TGTGCCAGCATCCAAGGACAGCTGAACACTGAAGCTTTCTTT.

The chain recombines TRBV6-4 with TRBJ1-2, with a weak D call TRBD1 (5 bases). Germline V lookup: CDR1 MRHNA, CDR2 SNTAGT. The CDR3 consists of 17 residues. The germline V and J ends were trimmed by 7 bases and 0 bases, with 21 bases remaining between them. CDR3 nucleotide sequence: TGTGCCAGCACCAGAAATGCACAGGATCCAGCTAACTATGGCTACACCTTC. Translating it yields CASTRNAQDPANYGYTF.

This chain's CDR3 is CASSLRGQNTEAFF. CDR3 in DNA: TGTGCCAGCTCACTCAGGGGGCAGAACACTGAAGCTTTCTTT. The V and J genes are TRBV18 and TRBJ1-1, with 8 bases fitting TRBD1. V was pared by 4 bases and J by 1 base, with 2 bases of the junction left unmatched. The germline V gene has CDR1 KGHSH and CDR2 LQKENI. The CDR3 has 14 amino acids.

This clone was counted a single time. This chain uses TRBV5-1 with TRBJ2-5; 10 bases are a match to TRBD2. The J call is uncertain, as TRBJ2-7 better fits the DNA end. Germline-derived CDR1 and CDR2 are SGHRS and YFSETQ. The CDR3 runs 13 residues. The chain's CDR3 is CASSPLAGDEQYF. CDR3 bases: TGCGCCAGCAGCCCGCTAGCGGGAGACGAGCAGTACTTC.

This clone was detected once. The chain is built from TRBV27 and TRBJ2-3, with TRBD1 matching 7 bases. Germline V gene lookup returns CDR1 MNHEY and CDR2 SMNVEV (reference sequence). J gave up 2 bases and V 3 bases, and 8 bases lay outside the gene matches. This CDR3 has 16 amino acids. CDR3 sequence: CASSLATGADTDTQYF. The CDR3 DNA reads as TGTGCCAGCAGTTTGGCAACAGGGGCGGACACAGATACGCAGTATTTT.